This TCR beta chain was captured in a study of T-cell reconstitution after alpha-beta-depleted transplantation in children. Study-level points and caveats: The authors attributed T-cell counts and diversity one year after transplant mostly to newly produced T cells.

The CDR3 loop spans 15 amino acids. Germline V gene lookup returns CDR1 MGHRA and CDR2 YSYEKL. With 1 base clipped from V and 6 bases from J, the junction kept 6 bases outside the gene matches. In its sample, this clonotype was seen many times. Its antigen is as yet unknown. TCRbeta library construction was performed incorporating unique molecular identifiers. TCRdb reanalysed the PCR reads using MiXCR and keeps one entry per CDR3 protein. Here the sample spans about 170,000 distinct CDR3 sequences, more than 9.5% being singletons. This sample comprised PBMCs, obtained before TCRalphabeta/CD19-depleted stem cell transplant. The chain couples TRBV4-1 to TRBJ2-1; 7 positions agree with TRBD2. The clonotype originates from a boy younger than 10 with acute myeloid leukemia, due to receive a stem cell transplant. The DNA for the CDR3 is TGCGCCAGCAGCCAAGGGATCGGACTAGGCAATGAGCAGTTCTTC. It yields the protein CASSQGIGLGNEQFF.